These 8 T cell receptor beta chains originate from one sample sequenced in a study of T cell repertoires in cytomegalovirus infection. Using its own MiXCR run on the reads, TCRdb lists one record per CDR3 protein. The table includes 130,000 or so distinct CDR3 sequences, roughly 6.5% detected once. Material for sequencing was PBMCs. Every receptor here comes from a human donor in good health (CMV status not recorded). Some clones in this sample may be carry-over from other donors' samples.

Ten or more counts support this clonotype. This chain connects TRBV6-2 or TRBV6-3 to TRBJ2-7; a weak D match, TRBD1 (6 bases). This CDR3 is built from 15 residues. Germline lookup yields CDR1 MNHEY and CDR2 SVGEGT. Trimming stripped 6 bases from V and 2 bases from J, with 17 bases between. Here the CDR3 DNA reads TGTGCCAGCAGACTCAACAGGGAATCACCCTACGAGCAGTACTTC. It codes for CASRLNRESPYEQYF.

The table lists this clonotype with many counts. The CDR3 sequence is CASSRNNQPQHF. CDR3 sequence (DNA): TGTGCCAGCAGCCGGAATAATCAGCCCCAGCATTTT. The chain uses TRBV7-2 and TRBJ1-5; the D is unclear. Germline values: CDR1 SGHTA, CDR2 FQGNSA. V was cut by 5 bases and J by 4 bases, with 6 bases left in between. The CDR3 is 12 amino acids.

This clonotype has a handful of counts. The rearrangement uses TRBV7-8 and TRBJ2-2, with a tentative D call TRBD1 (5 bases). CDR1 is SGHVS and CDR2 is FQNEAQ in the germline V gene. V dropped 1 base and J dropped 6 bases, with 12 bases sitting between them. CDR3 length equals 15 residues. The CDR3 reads CASSLDRFYAGELFF. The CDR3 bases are TGTGCCAGCAGCTTAGACAGGTTCTATGCCGGGGAGCTGTTTTTT.

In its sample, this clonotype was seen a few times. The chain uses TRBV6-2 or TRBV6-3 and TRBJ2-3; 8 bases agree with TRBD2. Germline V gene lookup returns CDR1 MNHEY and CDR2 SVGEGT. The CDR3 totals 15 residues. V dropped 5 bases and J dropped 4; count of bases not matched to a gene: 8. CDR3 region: CASSKITGRADTQYF. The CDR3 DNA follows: TGTGCCAGCAGTAAGATAACCGGGAGGGCAGATACGCAGTATTTT.

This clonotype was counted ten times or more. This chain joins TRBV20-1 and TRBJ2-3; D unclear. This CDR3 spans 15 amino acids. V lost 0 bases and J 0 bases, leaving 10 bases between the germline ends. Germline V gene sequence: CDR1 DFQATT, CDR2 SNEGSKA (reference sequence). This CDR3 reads CSARDRARSTDTQYF. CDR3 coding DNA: TGCAGTGCTAGAGATAGGGCCAGGAGCACAGATACGCAGTATTTT.

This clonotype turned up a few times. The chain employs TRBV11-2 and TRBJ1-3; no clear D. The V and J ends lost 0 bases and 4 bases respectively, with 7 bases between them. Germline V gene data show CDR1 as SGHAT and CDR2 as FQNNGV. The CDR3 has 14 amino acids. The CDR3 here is CASSLDVVGNTIYF. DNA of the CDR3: TGTGCCAGCAGCTTAGACGTTGTAGGAAACACCATATATTTT. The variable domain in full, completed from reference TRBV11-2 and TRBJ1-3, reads EAGVAQSPRYKIIEKRQSVAFWCNPISGHATLYWYQQILGQGPKLLIQFQNNGVVDDSQLPKDRFSAERLKGVDSTLKIQPAKLEDSAVYLCASSLDVVGNTIYFGEGSWLTVV.

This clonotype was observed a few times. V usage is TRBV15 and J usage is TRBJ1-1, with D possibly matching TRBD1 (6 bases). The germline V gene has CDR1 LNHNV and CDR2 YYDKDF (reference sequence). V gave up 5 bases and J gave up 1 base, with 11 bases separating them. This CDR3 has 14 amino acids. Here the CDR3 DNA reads TGTGCCACCAGCCCCGGGACAAAGAACACTGAAGCTTTCTTT. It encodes CATSPGTKNTEAFF.

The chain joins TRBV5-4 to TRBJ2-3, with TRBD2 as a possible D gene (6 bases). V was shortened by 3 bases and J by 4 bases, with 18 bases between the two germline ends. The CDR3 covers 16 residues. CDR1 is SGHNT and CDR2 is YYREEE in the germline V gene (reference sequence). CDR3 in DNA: TGTGCCAGCAGCTCTCCCGACACGGGGGAGGCAGATACGCAGTATTTT. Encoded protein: CASSSPDTGEADTQYF.